This TCR beta chain was obtained from a study of T cell responses to AZD1222 COVID-19 vaccine. Sequencing used immunoSEQ multiplex PCR; TCRdb keeps in-frame clones, though not all of them. The data contain tens of thousands of clones, 80% to 95% of them singletons. Germline V lookup: CDR1 GTSNPN, CDR2 SVGIG (reference sequence). The CDR3 is made up of 16 amino acids. V gave up 2 bases and J gave up 2 bases; unmatched junction bases: 9. This rearrangement joins TRBV30 to TRBJ1-2, with TRBD1 matching over 9 bases. The sample here was peripheral blood, taken 28 days after the second AZD1222 dose. This receptor was identified in an adult who received the AZD1222 COVID-19 vaccine. The CDR3 nucleotides read TGTGCCTGGAGTTCTCCGGGACAGGGCCCGAACTATGGCTACACCTTC. Its translation: CAWSSPGQGPNYGYTF.